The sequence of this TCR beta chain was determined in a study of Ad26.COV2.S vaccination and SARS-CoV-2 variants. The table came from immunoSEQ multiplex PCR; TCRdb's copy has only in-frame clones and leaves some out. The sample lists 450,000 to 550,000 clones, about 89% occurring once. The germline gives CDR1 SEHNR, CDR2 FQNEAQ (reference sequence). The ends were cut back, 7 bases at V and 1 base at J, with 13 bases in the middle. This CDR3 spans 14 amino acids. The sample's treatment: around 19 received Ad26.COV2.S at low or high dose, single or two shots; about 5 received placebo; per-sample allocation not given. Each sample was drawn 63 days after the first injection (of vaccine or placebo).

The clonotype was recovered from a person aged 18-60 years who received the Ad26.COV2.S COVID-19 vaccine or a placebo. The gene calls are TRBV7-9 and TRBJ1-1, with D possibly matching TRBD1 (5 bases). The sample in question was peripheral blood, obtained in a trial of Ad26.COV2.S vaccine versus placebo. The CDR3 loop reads CASKTGTGNTEAFF. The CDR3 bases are TGTGCCAGCAAGACCGGGACGGGGAACACTGAAGCTTTCTTT.